The 5 T cell receptor beta chains in this list originate from one sample, sequenced in a study of blood T cell repertoires in COVID-19. Sequencing was performed with immunoSEQ multiplex PCR; in TCRdb, only in-frame clones are kept and a portion is missing. Seen here are around 87,000 clones, about 80% observed once, and the top ten hold 16%. The material sequenced was peripheral blood. The receptors shown here come from a human donor in a cohort sampled during active COVID-19.

The V and J genes are TRBV5-1 and TRBJ2-5; tentative D call: TRBD1 (8 bases). The CDR3 totals 15 residues. V was clipped by 3 bases and J by 5 bases, with 17 bases between them. CDR1 is SGHRS and CDR2 is YFSETQ in the germline V gene. The CDR3 sequence: CASSYNTGGGETQYF. The CDR3 coding sequence is TGCGCCAGCAGCTACAACACAGGGGGGGGCGAGACCCAGTACTTC.

This chain uses TRBV3-1 (or the pseudogene TRBV3-2) with TRBJ2-3, with TRBD2 matching 12 bases. This CDR3 region has 19 residues. With V trimmed by 4 bases and J by 4 bases, 15 bases remained unmatched. Germline V gene data show CDR1 as LGHDT and CDR2 as YNNKEL (reference sequence). CDR3 in amino acids: CASSPNRRLAGGISDTQYF. The CDR3, as DNA: TGTGCCAGCAGCCCGAACCGTCGGCTAGCGGGGGGGATATCAGATACGCAGTATTTT.

This clone has a single count. The J gene is TRBJ2-3, the V gene TRBV3-1 (or the pseudogene TRBV3-2), with D unresolved. Trimming stripped 1 base from V and 1 base from J, with 6 bases between. This CDR3 spans 14 amino acids. Germline-derived CDR1 and CDR2 are LGHDT and YNNKEL (reference sequence). In nucleotides, the CDR3 is TGTGCCAGCAGCCAAGGTCCCGGCACAGATACGCAGTATTTT. Residues: CASSQGPGTDTQYF.

The gene calls are TRBV11-2 and TRBJ2-3; the match to TRBD2 covers 7 bases. Germline V gene data show CDR1 as SGHAT and CDR2 as FQNNGV. Losses at the gene ends were 5 bases for V and 3 bases for J; bases not matched to a gene: 11. The CDR3 runs 16 residues. In DNA form, the CDR3 reads TGTGCCAGCAGCGTAGCGGGTGGAGGGAGGACAGATACGCAGTATTTT. Its translation: CASSVAGGGRTDTQYF.

The chain uses TRBV5-1 and TRBJ2-3; TRBD2 matches 10 bases. Trimming at V came to 2 bases and at J to 5 bases, leaving 5 bases not matched to a gene. CDR1 and CDR2 from the germline V gene are SGHRS and YFSETQ. CDR3 size: 15 residues. The CDR3, as DNA: TGCGCCAGCAGCTTCGGGACTAGCGCTGAAGATACGCAGTATTTT. Its protein product is CASSFGTSAEDTQYF.